Following are 32 T cell receptor beta chains from one sample sequenced in a study of blood T cell repertoires in COVID-19. TCRdb's table, derived via immunoSEQ multiplex PCR, lists solely in-frame clones and lacks some. This repertoire shows under 35,000 clones, 83% found once; its top ten account for over 25%. Sequences were obtained from peripheral blood. The receptor source for this set is a man between 70 and 80 years old with active COVID-19.

V gene TRBV11-2 combines with J gene TRBJ2-2, with 8 bases fitting TRBD1. Germline trimming cut 5 bases from V and 7 bases from J; bases unmatched to any gene: 6. CDR3 size: 14 residues. CDR1 SGHAT and CDR2 FQNNGV come from the germline V gene. The CDR3 nucleotides are TGTGCCAGCAGCCGGGCACAGGGGGGCGGGGAGCTGTTTTTT. It specifies CASSRAQGGGELFF.

In this sample, this clone turned up a few times. One end of the junction is discordant with germline, which a read error may explain. V usage is TRBV7-7 and J usage is TRBJ2-7; D may be TRBD2 (6 bases). The CDR3 is 14 amino acids. Germline-derived CDR1 and CDR2 are SSHAT and FNYEAQ (reference sequence). Here the CDR3 reads CASSLGGGGDEQYF. Written as DNA, the CDR3 is TGTGCTAGCAGCTTAGGAGGAGGCGGGGACGAGCAGTACTTC. The full variable domain, completed using reference TRBV7-7 and TRBJ2-7, is GAGVSQSPRYKVTKRGQDVTLRCDPISSHATLYWYQQALGQGPEFLTYFNYEAQPDKSGLPSDRFSAERPEGSISTLTIQRTEQRDSAMYRCASSLGGGGDEQYFGPGTRLTVT.

This clone was found a few times. V gene TRBV6-5 combines with J gene TRBJ1-5, with D tentatively TRBD1 (6 bases). Germline V CDR1 and CDR2: MNHEY, SVGAGI. The CDR3 runs 13 residues. CDR3 residues: CAAQGRMDQPQHF. For the CDR3, the DNA is TGTGCGGCACAGGGTAGGATGGATCAGCCCCAGCATTTT.

The rearrangement links TRBV28 to TRBJ1-1, with TRBD1 matching 12 bases. From germline, CDR1 is MDHEN and CDR2 SYDVKM. V dropped 1 base and J dropped 4; count of bases not matched to a gene: 7. This CDR3 has 17 residues. DNA of the CDR3: TGTGCCAGCAGTTTATTTGGGACAGGGGGCCGGGGCACTGAAGCTTTCTTT. Translating gives CASSLFGTGGRGTEAFF.

Here the CDR3 reads CASSLRRGTIYNEQFF. The DNA of the CDR3 is TGTGCCAGCAGCTTACGCCGTGGTACTATCTACAATGAGCAGTTCTTC. The chain employs TRBV11-2 and TRBJ2-1, with D unresolved. Trimming pared 2 bases from V and 3 bases from J, leaving 14 bases between. The CDR3 is 16 amino acids. CDR1 and CDR2 from the germline V gene are SGHAT and FQNNGV.

This rearrangement joins TRBV7-3 to TRBJ1-2, with TRBD1 as a possible D gene (5 bases). The CDR3 consists of 12 residues. V gave up 5 bases and J gave up 8 bases, with 12 bases separating them. Germline assignment: CDR1 SGHTA and CDR2 FQGTGA. This CDR3 reads CASSGGARGYTF. CDR3 nucleotide sequence: TGTGCCAGCAGCGGCGGGGCGCGGGGCTACACCTTC.

There are a few counts of this clone. The CDR3 spells CASSAAATGYGYTF. The CDR3, as DNA: TGTGCCAGCTCAGCAGCAGCTACAGGGTATGGCTACACCTTC. This chain joins TRBV18 and TRBJ1-2, with D possibly being TRBD1 (6 bases). V lost 5 bases and J 5 bases, leaving 15 bases between the germline ends. The CDR3 runs 14 residues. The V gene's germline CDR1 is KGHSH and CDR2 LQKENI.

The chain uses TRBV5-4 and TRBJ1-2; 11 bases agree with TRBD1. The CDR3 has 15 residues. Germline V lookup: CDR1 SGHNT, CDR2 YYREEE (reference sequence). V shed 4 bases and J 8 bases; nucleotides not matched to a gene: 10. The CDR3 protein is CASSRGDRGSAGYTF. CDR3 coding DNA: TGTGCCAGCAGCCGGGGGGACAGGGGGTCGGCGGGCTACACCTTC.

The gene calls are TRBV28 and TRBJ1-3; TRBD1 is a possible D gene (5 bases). The length of the CDR3 is 15 residues. V lost 8 bases and J lost 0, with 14 bases in between. CDR1 and CDR2 from the germline V gene are MDHEN and SYDVKM. CDR3 residues: CASYLGGTSGNTIYF. The CDR3 coding sequence is TGTGCCAGCTACTTGGGGGGAACCTCTGGAAACACCATATATTTT.

CDR3 amino acids: CASSGLAGRGEQFF. The CDR3 coding sequence is TGTGCCAGCAGCGGACTAGCGGGAAGGGGTGAGCAGTTCTTC. V is TRBV5-8 and J is TRBJ2-1, with 12 bases aligning to TRBD2. Germline V lookup: CDR1 SGHTS, CDR2 YDEGEE. The CDR3 is 14 residues long. Trimming cost V 4 bases and J 9 bases; bases outside gene matches: 5.

The gene calls are TRBV28 and TRBJ2-5; TRBD1 matches at 9 bases. The CDR3 consists of 14 residues. V lost 5 bases and J lost 2; bases outside the gene matches: 3. The germline gives CDR1 MDHEN, CDR2 SYDVKM. In nucleotides, the CDR3 is TGTGCCAGCAGTCACAGGGGGCTGCAAGAGACCCAGTACTTC. Protein sequence: CASSHRGLQETQYF.

V gene TRBV7-6 combines with J gene TRBJ2-3; TRBD2 is a possible D gene (7 bases). This CDR3 region has 16 residues. Germline V gene data show CDR1 as SGHVS and CDR2 as FNYEAQ. V shed 3 bases and J shed 1 base, with 14 bases lying between them. The chain's CDR3 is CASSFEGGARTDTQYF. The CDR3, as DNA: TGTGCCAGCAGCTTCGAAGGGGGGGCGCGCACAGATACGCAGTATTTT.

This chain joins TRBV27 and TRBJ1-1; D might be TRBD1 (6 bases). Germline lookup yields CDR1 MNHEY and CDR2 SMNVEV (reference sequence). Trimming pared 2 bases from V and 3 bases from J, leaving 10 bases between. CDR3 length: 14 residues. In nucleotides, the CDR3 is TGTGCCAGCAGTTTAGATAGGACAGACACTGAAGCTTTCTTT. Translating gives CASSLDRTDTEAFF.

The chain recombines TRBV14 with TRBJ1-1; a possible D gene is TRBD1 (5 bases). This CDR3 spans 14 amino acids. In germline, CDR1 is SGHDN, CDR2 FVKESK. Trimming took 6 bases from V and 1 from J, leaving 12 bases between them. CDR3 DNA sequence: TGTGCCAGCAGGCGACAGCAGGGGAACACTGAAGCTTTCTTT. Translating it yields CASRRQQGNTEAFF.

This clone was recorded only once. The rearrangement links TRBV28 to TRBJ1-1, with D perhaps TRBD1 (6 bases). V lost 1 base, J lost 6 bases, and 21 bases lay in between. CDR3 length: 17 amino acids. CDR1 and CDR2 from the germline V gene are MDHEN and SYDVKM. The CDR3 sequence is CASSLYTLQGIPSEAFF. In DNA, the CDR3 is TGTGCCAGCAGTTTATATACCCTACAGGGAATTCCCTCTGAAGCTTTCTTT.

The chain links TRBV6-2 or TRBV6-3 to TRBJ2-1; 15 bases line up with TRBD2. Germline V gene lookup returns CDR1 MNHEY and CDR2 SVGEGT. V trimming: 2 bases; J trimming: 6 bases; junction bases outside the gene matches: 2. The CDR3 sequence is 16 residues long. The CDR3 DNA sequence: TGTGCCAGCAGTTACGGACTAGCGGGGGGGTCCAATGAGCAGTTCTTC. Translating gives CASSYGLAGGSNEQFF.

This sequence joins TRBV2 and TRBJ2-2; possibly TRBD2 for D (5 bases). Trimming cost V 7 bases and J 3 bases, with 18 bases left between them. Per germline, CDR1 SNHLY and CDR2 FYNNEI. The CDR3 extends over 16 amino acids. CDR3 DNA: TGTGCCAGCACCGAGTTGGGAGATTATGACACCGGGGAGCTGTTTTTT. Amino acids: CASTELGDYDTGELFF. Full variable domain (missing parts from reference TRBV2 and TRBJ2-2): EPEVTQTPSHQVTQMGQEVILRCVPISNHLYFYWYRQILGQKVEFLVSFYNNEISEKSEIFDDQFSVERPDGSNFTLKIRSTKLEDSAMYFCASTELGDYDTGELFFGEGSRLTVL.

The chain recombines TRBV2 with TRBJ2-3, with D hard to call. The CDR3 runs to 12 residues. The V end was cut by 7 bases, the J end by 1 base, with 6 bases between. Germline V gene data show CDR1 as SNHLY and CDR2 as FYNNEI. The CDR3 DNA sequence: TGTGCCAGCACAGCGCGCACAGATACGCAGTATTTT. It codes for CASTARTDTQYF. The variable domain in full, completed from reference TRBV2 and TRBJ2-3, reads EPEVTQTPSHQVTQMGQEVILRCVPISNHLYFYWYRQILGQKVEFLVSFYNNEISEKSEIFDDQFSVERPDGSNFTLKIRSTKLEDSAMYFCASTARTDTQYFGPGTRLTVL.

This CDR3 reads CAWSRVAGLNEKLFF. Here the CDR3 DNA reads TGTGCCTGGAGTAGAGTAGCAGGGCTTAATGAAAAACTGTTTTTT. The chain is built from TRBV30 and TRBJ1-4, with D possibly being TRBD1 (5 bases). The germline CDR1 and CDR2 sequences are GTSNPN and SVGIG (reference sequence). CDR3 size: 15 residues. With 2 bases removed from V and 4 bases from J, the gap between germline ends came to 14 bases.

This chain links TRBV7-9 with TRBJ2-2; the D gene is possibly TRBD2 (5 bases). V lost 8 bases and J 2 bases, leaving 12 bases between the germline ends. Germline V CDR1 and CDR2: SEHNR, FQNEAQ (reference sequence). This CDR3 region has 14 residues. The CDR3 sequence is CASGPGLNTGELFF. CDR3 DNA sequence: TGTGCCAGCGGACCCGGACTTAACACCGGGGAGCTGTTTTTT.

The chain combines TRBV5-6 with TRBJ1-4; 10 bases align to TRBD1. CDR1 is SGHDT, CDR2 YYEEEE, per germline. The CDR3 totals 16 residues. The V segment lost 4 bases and the J segment 4 bases; nucleotides outside the gene matches: 7. In nucleotides, the CDR3 is TGTGCCAGCAGCCGAGACAGGGGGCTCGGTAATGAAAAACTGTTTTTT. Protein: CASSRDRGLGNEKLFF.

This rearrangement joins TRBV6-1 to TRBJ2-3; perhaps TRBD2 as D (6 bases). The CDR3 totals 17 residues. Per germline, CDR1 MNHNS and CDR2 SASEGT. The germline V and J ends were trimmed by 4 bases and 6 bases, with 23 bases remaining between them. The CDR3 region has the DNA TGTGCCAGCAGTGGTCCGGGGAGCGGAGGGGAAGCGGATACGCAGTATTTT. Its translation is CASSGPGSGGEADTQYF.

In this sample, this clone turned up a few times. The gene calls are TRBV5-4 and TRBJ2-6, with a possible D match to TRBD2 (5 bases). Germline-derived CDR1 and CDR2 are SGHNT and YYREEE (reference sequence). The CDR3 loop spans 16 amino acids. Trimming removed 7 bases at V and 0 bases at J, with 14 bases between. The CDR3 loop reads CASSRDVGSGANVLTF. The CDR3 DNA reads as TGTGCCAGCTCCCGGGATGTCGGCTCTGGGGCCAACGTCCTGACTTTC.

V and J are TRBV11-2 and TRBJ2-7; possible D gene TRBD2, 5 bases. CDR3 size: 14 residues. Trimming pared 1 base from V and 2 bases from J, leaving 9 bases between. CDR1 and CDR2 from the germline V gene are SGHAT and FQNNGV. For the CDR3, the DNA is TGTGCCAGCAGCTTAGTTCCGGGGACCTACGAGCAGTACTTC. Its translation is CASSLVPGTYEQYF.

Here the CDR3 reads CAISEPSRRGQGEAFF. The CDR3 DNA follows: TGTGCCATCAGTGAGCCCTCGCGCAGGGGGCAGGGTGAAGCTTTCTTT. The V and J genes are TRBV10-3 and TRBJ1-1, with TRBD1 matching over 8 bases. Trimming at V came to 2 bases and at J to 7 bases, leaving 12 bases not matched to a gene. Per the germline V gene, CDR1 is ENHRY and CDR2 is SYGVKD. CDR3 size: 16 residues.

The chain employs TRBV7-3 and TRBJ2-1; D is perhaps TRBD2 (5 bases). The CDR3 covers 16 residues. In germline, CDR1 is SGHTA, CDR2 FQGTGA. The ends were cut back, 1 base at V and 4 bases at J, with 14 bases in the middle. The CDR3 loop is CASSLNPTRLYNEQFF. DNA for the CDR3: TGTGCCAGCAGCTTAAATCCGACCCGACTATACAATGAGCAGTTCTTC.

The chain uses TRBV5-1 and TRBJ2-2; 8 nucleotides align to TRBD1. The V segment lost 4 bases and the J segment 6 bases; nucleotides outside the gene matches: 8. This CDR3 is 15 amino acids long. Germline lookup yields CDR1 SGHRS and CDR2 YFSETQ. CDR3 in amino acids: CASSRQGALSGELFF. The CDR3 DNA is TGCGCCAGCAGCCGGCAGGGGGCGCTTTCCGGGGAGCTGTTTTTT. Filled out from reference TRBV5-1 and TRBJ2-2, the complete variable domain reads KAGVTQTPRYLIKTRGQQVTLSCSPISGHRSVSWYQQTPGQGLQFLFEYFSETQRNKGNFPGRFSGRQFSNSRSEMNVSTLELGDSALYLCASSRQGALSGELFFGEGSRLTVL.

As to this clone: The sample holds other DNA sequences that translate to the same CDR3. The CDR3 spells CASSYSRVYNEQFF. The DNA of the CDR3 is TGTGCCAGCAGTTACTCTCGGGTTTACAATGAGCAGTTCTTC. V and J are TRBV6-6 and TRBJ2-1; D unresolved. The V and J ends lost 0 bases and 4 bases respectively, with 7 bases between them. The CDR3 has 14 residues. CDR1 and CDR2 from the germline V gene are MNHNY and SVGAGI (reference sequence).

Only one count was recorded for this clone. The V call is TRBV6-6, the J call TRBJ1-1; 7 bases are a match to TRBD1. Per the germline V gene, CDR1 is MNHNY and CDR2 is SVGAGI (reference sequence). The CDR3 totals 16 residues. V shed 0 bases, J shed 1 base, and the junction held 5 bases outside the gene matches. CDR3 loop: CASSYSKTGENTEAFF. The CDR3 DNA follows: TGTGCCAGCAGTTACTCGAAAACAGGGGAGAACACTGAAGCTTTCTTT.

This rearrangement joins TRBV6-5 to TRBJ1-5, with D maybe TRBD1 (6 bases). The CDR3 is 14 amino acids. V lost 5 bases, J lost 4 bases, and 12 bases lay in between. Per germline, CDR1 MNHEY and CDR2 SVGAGI. CDR3 protein: CASSRTAFNQPQHF. CDR3 nucleotides: TGTGCCAGCAGTCGGACAGCTTTTAATCAGCCCCAGCATTTT.

The chain is built from TRBV7-3 and TRBJ2-2, with a tentative D call TRBD2 (5 bases). V gave up 1 base and J gave up 4 bases, with 7 bases separating them. The CDR3 contains 14 residues. Germline lookup yields CDR1 SGHTA and CDR2 FQGTGA. The CDR3 sequence is CASSLRESTGELFF. CDR3 coding DNA: TGTGCCAGCAGCTTAAGGGAGAGCACCGGGGAGCTGTTTTTT.

Only one count was recorded for this clone. The chain joins TRBV5-1 to TRBJ2-2; D is possibly TRBD2 (6 bases). Germline V gene lookup returns CDR1 SGHRS and CDR2 YFSETQ. V was pared by 3 bases and J by 4 bases, with 19 bases between. This CDR3 comprises 17 residues. The chain's CDR3 is CASSSIGGEAATGELFF. The CDR3 DNA reads as TGCGCCAGCAGCTCGATAGGAGGGGAGGCGGCCACCGGGGAGCTGTTTTTT.